These 20 T cell receptor beta chains came from one sample sequenced in a study of cytomegalovirus exposure and HLA in healthy donors. PCR amplification relied on 60 Vbeta primers (plus 13 Jbeta primers). Sequencing was performed with immunoSEQ multiplex PCR; in TCRdb, only in-frame clones are kept and a portion is missing. This table has roughly 220,000 clones, about two thirds appearing once. The specimen was PBMCs. The receptor source for this set is a man aged 35 to 55 in good health and CMV-seropositive.

This clone appeared a few times. The chain links TRBV29-1 to TRBJ2-1; D perhaps matches TRBD2 (7 bases). The CDR3 sequence is 17 residues long. Looked up from germline, CDR1 is SQVTM and CDR2 is ANQGSEA. Trimming stripped 2 bases from V and 3 bases from J, with 20 bases between. Written as DNA, the CDR3 is TGCAGCGTTGAAACTGGGCAGGGGACTATCCTCTACAATGAGCAGTTCTTC. This translates into CSVETGQGTILYNEQFF.

The chain couples TRBV7-2 to TRBJ1-1; D is uncertain. The CDR3 covers 12 residues. Deletions cut 5 bases from V and 4 bases from J, with 8 bases between. The germline V gene has CDR1 SGHTA and CDR2 FQGNSA. The CDR3 nucleotides are TGTGCCAGCAGCCCAGCGGGCACTGAAGCTTTCTTT. Its translation is CASSPAGTEAFF.

The chain recombines TRBV16 with TRBJ2-1; TRBD1 aligns across 8 bases. The V gene end was trimmed by 2 bases and the J gene end by 4 bases; junction bases not matched to a gene: 1. CDR1 KGHSY and CDR2 FQNENV come from the germline V gene. The CDR3 runs 14 residues. The CDR3 nucleotides are TGTGCCAGCAGCCAAGGGACAGGTTACAATGAGCAGTTCTTC. Amino acids: CASSQGTGYNEQFF.

V is TRBV28 and J is TRBJ2-7, with D unresolved. This CDR3 has 12 amino acids. Per germline, CDR1 MDHEN and CDR2 SYDVKM. Trimming took off 8 bases at V and 2 bases at J, with 10 bases between the two ends. CDR3 amino acids: CASSLETYEQYF. CDR3 DNA: TGTGCCAGCTCGCTGGAGACCTACGAGCAGTACTTC.

The sample holds a few counts of this clone. V is TRBV19 and J is TRBJ1-3, with TRBD1 matching over 9 bases. This CDR3 has 15 residues. V was clipped by 3 bases and J by 8 bases; unmatched bases: 8. The germline gives CDR1 LNHDA, CDR2 SQIVND (reference sequence). Written as DNA, the CDR3 is TGTGCCAGTAGTATCCAGGGACAGGGTGGCCACACCATATATTTT. Protein sequence: CASSIQGQGGHTIYF.

This chain links TRBV15 with TRBJ2-1; possible D gene TRBD2, 6 bases. The CDR3 sequence is 15 residues long. Between the trimmed V and J ends, which lost 5 bases and 7 bases, there was a span of 18 bases. Per germline, CDR1 LNHNV and CDR2 YYDKDF (reference sequence). The CDR3 region is CATSHRWARGNEQFF. CDR3 coding DNA: TGTGCCACCAGCCACCGGTGGGCTCGGGGGAATGAGCAGTTCTTC.

There are a few counts of this clone. The chain has TRBV5-1 and TRBJ1-2; weak D call: TRBD1 (5 bases). V lost 0 bases to trimming and J lost 8 bases, with 14 bases between them. This CDR3 spans 14 amino acids. Germline V gene data show CDR1 as SGHRS and CDR2 as YFSETQ. The CDR3 bases are TGCGCCAGCAGCTTGGAGACAGCCCCTACAGGCTACACCTTC. It encodes CASSLETAPTGYTF.

There are a few counts of this clone. J is TRBJ2-7 and V is TRBV2; 7 bases match TRBD2. The CDR3 is 14 residues long. The V and J ends lost 4 bases and 0 bases, in that order; junction bases with no gene match: 3. Germline V gene data show CDR1 as SNHLY and CDR2 as FYNNEI. The CDR3 reads CASSGAGSSYEQYF. CDR3 in DNA: TGTGCCAGCAGTGGAGCGGGGAGCTCCTACGAGCAGTACTTC. The variable domain in full, with the rest retrieved from reference TRBV2 and TRBJ2-7, is EPEVTQTPSHQVTQMGQEVILRCVPISNHLYFYWYRQILGQKVEFLVSFYNNEISEKSEIFDDQFSVERPDGSNFTLKIRSTKLEDSAMYFCASSGAGSSYEQYFGPGTRLTVT.

The chain couples TRBV4-1 to TRBJ1-5, with D possibly matching TRBD1 (5 bases). V lost 4 bases and J lost 7, with 20 bases in between. In germline, CDR1 is MGHRA, CDR2 YSYEKL. The CDR3 runs to 16 residues. The chain's CDR3 is CASSPSAGTATQPQHF. As DNA, the CDR3 is TGCGCCAGCAGCCCCTCCGCGGGGACCGCCACCCAGCCCCAGCATTTT.

This clone was picked up a small number of times. This sequence joins TRBV6-6 and TRBJ2-1; 8 bases agree with TRBD1. With 4 bases clipped from V and 10 bases from J, the junction kept 12 bases outside the gene matches. The CDR3 consists of 15 residues. The germline V gene encodes CDR1 MNHNY and CDR2 SVGAGI (reference sequence). This chain's CDR3 is CASSFGQGAFQEQFF. Written as DNA, the CDR3 is TGTGCCAGCAGTTTTGGTCAGGGGGCCTTTCAAGAGCAGTTCTTC.

A note on this clone: The junction and the germline gene differ at one end; a read error may be behind it. The V and J genes are TRBV19 and TRBJ1-1; weak D call: TRBD1 (5 bases). Germline V lookup: CDR1 LNHDA, CDR2 SQIVND (reference sequence). CDR3 size: 11 residues. The CDR3 DNA follows: TGTGCCAGTAGTACCCGACAGCTAACTTATTTT. It specifies CASSTRQLTYF.

The chain combines TRBV28 with TRBJ2-1; 7 nucleotides match TRBD2. Germline trimming cut 6 bases from V and 5 bases from J; bases unmatched to any gene: 4. CDR3 length: 13 amino acids. The germline CDR1 and CDR2 sequences are MDHEN and SYDVKM. The CDR3 region has the DNA TGTGCCAGCAGCCAGAGCGGGGACAATGAGCAGTTCTTC. Translating it yields CASSQSGDNEQFF.

This clone appeared a few times. The rearrangement uses TRBV5-4 and TRBJ1-1, with 11 bases identical to TRBD1. V shed 2 bases and J 4 bases; nucleotides not matched to a gene: 10. CDR1 SGHNT and CDR2 YYREEE come from the germline V gene (reference sequence). The CDR3 runs to 17 residues. CDR3 DNA: TGTGCCAGCAGCTTCTCCCGGACAGGGGGCTGGGGCACTGAAGCTTTCTTT. As protein: CASSFSRTGGWGTEAFF.

The table lists this clone with a few counts. The CDR3 coding sequence is TGTGCCAGCAGCCCGTTTGGGACAGGGGTAAGAGGCTACACCTTC. It translates to CASSPFGTGVRGYTF. V and J are TRBV11-2 and TRBJ1-2; 10 nucleotides align to TRBD1. CDR1 SGHAT and CDR2 FQNNGV come from the germline V gene. The V gene end was trimmed by 5 bases and the J gene end by 8 bases; junction bases not matched to a gene: 11. The CDR3 runs to 15 residues.

In nucleotides, the CDR3 is TGTGCCAGCACCGTTGGACAGGGGACTAATGAAAAACTGTTTTTT. Protein: CASTVGQGTNEKLFF. V gene TRBV27 combines with J gene TRBJ1-4; TRBD1 matches at 9 bases. The germline V gene encodes CDR1 MNHEY and CDR2 SMNVEV (reference sequence). V lost 7 bases and J lost 2; bases outside the gene matches: 5. The CDR3 extends over 15 amino acids.

The CDR3: CASSLTSGGDVQYF. CDR3 sequence (DNA): TGTGCCAGCAGCTTGACTAGCGGGGGGGATGTGCAGTACTTC. The chain recombines TRBV7-2 with TRBJ2-5, with 14 nucleotides matching TRBD2. The CDR3 extends over 14 amino acids. Germline loops: CDR1 SGHTA, CDR2 FQGNSA. V gave up 3 bases and J gave up 11 bases; unmatched junction bases: 5.

The chain has TRBV4-3 and TRBJ1-2, with D possibly matching TRBD1 (6 bases). This CDR3 contains 15 residues. Germline V gene data show CDR1 as LGHNA and CDR2 as YSLEER. V was cut by 3 bases and J by 8 bases, with 19 bases left in between. This chain's CDR3 is CASSQILGGVWGYTF. Written as DNA, the CDR3 is TGCGCCAGCAGCCAGATCCTAGGGGGAGTGTGGGGCTACACCTTC.

The chain recombines TRBV6-1 with TRBJ1-2, with TRBD1 identical over 8 bases. J was trimmed by 7 bases and V by 11 bases; bases with no gene match: 18. The CDR3 is 15 amino acids. CDR1 is MNHNS, CDR2 SASEGT, per germline. The CDR3 region is CAGAPAGTGLLGYTF. The CDR3 bases are TGTGCCGGAGCGCCCGCCGGGACAGGCCTGCTTGGCTACACCTTC.

This clone was counted a few times. The chain links TRBV19 to TRBJ1-2; D not certain. V lost 6 bases and J lost 5, with 22 bases in between. The CDR3 consists of 16 residues. Germline V gives CDR1 LNHDA, CDR2 SQIVND (reference sequence). Written as DNA, the CDR3 is TGTGCCAGTAGGACCTGGTTTAGCGACTTGGGGTATGGCTACACCTTC. This codes for CASRTWFSDLGYGYTF. Full variable domain (remainder filled in from reference TRBV19 and TRBJ1-2): DGGITQSPKYLFRKEGQNVTLSCEQNLNHDAMYWYRQDPGQGLRLIYYSQIVNDFQKGDIAEGYSVSREKKESFPLTVTSAQKNPTAFYLCASRTWFSDLGYGYTFGSGTRLTVV.

The sample holds a few counts of this clone. This chain uses TRBV2 with TRBJ2-1; TRBD1 aligns across 7 bases. This CDR3 comprises 18 residues. Germline trimming cut 5 bases from V and 7 bases from J; bases unmatched to any gene: 20. CDR1 and CDR2 from the germline V gene are SNHLY and FYNNEI. The CDR3 spells CASSPSGVRQGAGNEQFF. The CDR3 bases are TGTGCCAGCAGTCCCTCGGGTGTACGACAGGGCGCGGGTAATGAGCAGTTCTTC.